These T cell receptor beta chains were read from a single sample in a study of Tregs in tolerant kidney transplant recipients. Only in-frame clones appear in the TCRdb table, and some are missing; sequencing was by immunoSEQ multiplex PCR. Counted here are 85,000 to 95,000 clones, roughly nine tenths occurring once; the ten biggest clones make up around 4.5%. Sequenced: CD8+ T cells from blood. The receptors were gathered from a human donor in good health. Both conserved end residues are part of each CDR3. The D gene is left open where the match is weak. Not all rows give a size; the values are once, few, many and, for expanded clones, a class.

J | D | size | V | CDR3 | DNA
TRBJ2-7 | TRBD1 | - | TRBV5-1 | CASSLELGQGINYEQYF | TGCGCCAGCAGCTTGGAGCTTGGACAGGGGATAAACTACGAGCAGTACTTC
TRBJ2-4 | TRBD1 | - | TRBV19 | CASSTPGQGTRYAKNIQYF | TGTGCCAGTAGTACACCGGGACAGGGGACACGTTACGCCAAAAACATTCAGTACTTC
TRBJ2-4 | TRBD2 | few | TRBV7-2 | CASSLGYGGGDTKNIQYF | TGTGCCAGCAGCTTAGGGTACGGCGGGGGGGACACCAAAAACATTCAGTACTTC
TRBJ2-5 | - | - | TRBV25-1 | CASSEYQGQTQETQYF | TGTGCCAGCAGTGAATATCAGGGACAAACGCAAGAGACCCAGTACTTC
TRBJ2-1 | TRBD2 | - | TRBV10-3 | CAISGLAGQYNEQFF | TGTGCCATCAGCGGACTAGCGGGGCAATACAATGAGCAGTTCTTC
TRBJ1-5 | - | - | TRBV2 | CASSAGMGNNQPQHF | TGTGCCAGCAGTGCAGGGATGGGGAACAATCAGCCCCAGCATTTT
TRBJ2-1 | TRBD2 | once | TRBV7-8 | CASIGTSGTYNEQFF | TGTGCCAGCATAGGGACTAGCGGGACTTACAATGAGCAGTTCTTC
TRBJ1-1 | - | - | TRBV29-1 | CSVEYGDTEAFF | TGCAGCGTTGAGTACGGGGACACTGAAGCTTTCTTT
TRBJ1-2 | - | - | TRBV7-2 | CASSLGAGRDGYTF | TGTGCCAGCAGCTTAGGCGCCGGGCGTGATGGCTACACCTTC
TRBJ1-5 | - | - | TRBV4-1 | CASSQAVGGQPQHF | TGCGCCAGCAGCCAAGCCGTAGGCGGACAGCCCCAGCATTTT
TRBJ1-1 | - | - | TRBV19 | CASETGYSTEAFF | TGTGCCAGTGAGACAGGTTACAGCACTGAAGCTTTCTTT
TRBJ2-7 | TRBD2 | - | TRBV4-1 | CASSSTSGIPYEQYF | TGCGCCAGCAGCTCGACTAGCGGGATCCCCTACGAGCAGTACTTC
TRBJ1-1 | TRBD1 | - | TRBV9 | CASSEGQGKRTEAFF | TGTGCCAGCAGCGAGGGACAGGGGAAACGCACTGAAGCTTTCTTT
TRBJ2-3 | TRBD2 | - | TRBV11-2 | CASSSDTGLGDTDTQYF | TGTGCCAGCAGCTCCGACACGGGACTAGGGGACACAGATACGCAGTATTTT
TRBJ1-2 | - | - | TRBV6-5 | CASSYSEGYYGYTF | TGTGCCAGCAGTTACTCCGAGGGTTACTATGGCTACACCTTC
TRBJ2-7 | - | once | TRBV5-1 | CASSPETRYEQYF | TGCGCCAGCAGCCCGGAAACACGCTACGAGCAGTACTTC
TRBJ2-5 | TRBD2 | - | TRBV4-2 | CASSQVGEGETQYF | TGTGCCAGCAGCCAAGTCGGGGAGGGGGAGACCCAGTACTTC
TRBJ2-5 | TRBD2 | - | TRBV9 | CASSVVGGDPQETQYF | TGTGCCAGCAGCGTAGTGGGGGGGGACCCACAAGAGACCCAGTACTTC
TRBJ2-1 | - | - | TRBV2 | CASRRGEMHNEQFF | TGTGCCAGCAGGAGAGGGGAGATGCACAATGAGCAGTTCTTC
TRBJ2-7 | TRBD1 | once | TRBV11-2 | CASSFRWDRGNEQYF | TGTGCCAGCAGCTTTAGATGGGACAGGGGCAACGAGCAGTACTTC
TRBJ1-1 | TRBD1 | - | TRBV7-9 | CASSSGTARDEAFF | TGTGCCAGCAGCTCTGGGACAGCCAGAGATGAAGCTTTCTTT
TRBJ2-5 | - | - | TRBV7-8 | CASSLVGIAYPMYSFQETQYF | TGTGCCAGCAGCTTAGTGGGCATAGCCTATCCTATGTATAGTTTCCAAGAGACCCAGTACTTC
TRBJ2-3 | - | - | TRBV4-1 | CASSPPPRLSTDTQYF | TGCGCCAGCAGCCCGCCCCCCCGGCTCAGCACAGATACGCAGTATTTT
TRBJ2-1 | - | - | TRBV10-3 | CAIMSAVGGEQFF | TGTGCCATCATGTCGGCAGTAGGAGGGGAGCAGTTCTTC
TRBJ2-7 | - | - | TRBV9 | CASSVNRADEQYF | TGTGCCAGCAGCGTAAACAGGGCCGACGAGCAGTACTTC
TRBJ2-7 | TRBD2 | - | TRBV27 | CASSSLLAGGPQEQYF | TGTGCCAGCAGTTCCTTACTAGCGGGAGGGCCTCAAGAGCAGTACTTC
TRBJ2-3 | TRBD2 | - | TRBV2 | CASSPLLGASGGGTDTQYF | TGTGCCAGCAGTCCTCTCCTAGGGGCTAGCGGGGGAGGCACAGATACGCAGTATTTT
TRBJ1-5 | - | few | TRBV7-8 | CASSSDTINQPQHF | TGTGCCAGCAGCTCCGACACGATCAATCAGCCCCAGCATTTT
TRBJ2-1 | TRBD2 | medium-sized | TRBV6-4 | CASSDSGGSPYNEQFF | TGTGCCAGCAGTGACTCGGGCGGGAGTCCTTACAATGAGCAGTTCTTC
TRBJ2-7 | - | - | TRBV6-6 | CASSYLTGNYEQYF | TGTGCCAGCAGTTACCTTACAGGGAACTACGAGCAGTACTTC
TRBJ2-2 | - | - | TRBV7-3 | CASSSSGQTGELFF | TGTGCCAGCAGCTCATCAGGACAGACCGGGGAGCTGTTTTTT
TRBJ2-7 | - | - | TRBV30 | CAWSVLASYEQYF | TGTGCCTGGAGTGTTCTGGCGTCCTACGAGCAGTACTTC
TRBJ2-7 | - | - | TRBV27 | CASSRIRGASYEQYF | TGTGCCAGCAGTCGCATTCGGGGGGCCTCCTACGAGCAGTACTTC
TRBJ1-2 | - | - | TRBV27 | CASREQAHYGYTF | TGTGCCAGCAGGGAACAGGCCCACTATGGCTACACCTTC
TRBJ1-1 | - | - | TRBV9 | CASSGPVNTEAFF | TGTGCCAGCAGCGGCCCGGTGAACACTGAAGCTTTCTTT
TRBJ1-5 | - | - | TRBV2 | CASSDLYSNQPQHF | TGTGCCAGCAGTGACCTATATAGCAATCAGCCCCAGCATTTT